The sequence of this T cell receptor beta chain was determined in a study of blood T cells in healthy people across ages. The second PCR ran roughly 6 to 12 cycles with a sample-barcoded 5' primer and J-beta primers. Each CDR3 protein gets one entry after TCRdb re-called the 5' RACE reads with MiXCR. The sample shows 700,000 to 950,000 distinct CDR3 sequences, 55% to 75% of them seen only once. CDR1 is KGHDR and CDR2 is SFDVKD in the germline V gene. The CDR3 totals 19 residues. Germline trimming cut 4 bases from V and 1 base from J; bases unmatched to any gene: 10. The J gene is TRBJ2-6, the V gene TRBV24-1, with 9 positions matching TRBD1. The clonotype originates from a man under 40 in good health. Input material: blood. CDR3 residues: CATSEPGTGTTSGANVLTF. Written as DNA, the CDR3 is TGTGCCACCAGTGAACCCGGGACAGGGACAACTTCTGGGGCCAACGTCCTGACTTTC.